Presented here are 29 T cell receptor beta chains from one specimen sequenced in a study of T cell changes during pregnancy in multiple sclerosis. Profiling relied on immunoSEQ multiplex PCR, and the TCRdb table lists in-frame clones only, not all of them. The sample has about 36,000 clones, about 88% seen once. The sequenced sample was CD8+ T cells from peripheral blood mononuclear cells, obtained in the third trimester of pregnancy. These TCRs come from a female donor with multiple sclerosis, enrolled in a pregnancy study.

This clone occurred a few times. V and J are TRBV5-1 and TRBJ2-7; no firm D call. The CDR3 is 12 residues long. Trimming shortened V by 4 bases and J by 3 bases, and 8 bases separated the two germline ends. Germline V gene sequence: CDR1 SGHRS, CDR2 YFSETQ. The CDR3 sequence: CASSQYSYEQYF. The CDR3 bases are TGCGCCAGCAGCCAGTACAGCTACGAGCAGTACTTC.

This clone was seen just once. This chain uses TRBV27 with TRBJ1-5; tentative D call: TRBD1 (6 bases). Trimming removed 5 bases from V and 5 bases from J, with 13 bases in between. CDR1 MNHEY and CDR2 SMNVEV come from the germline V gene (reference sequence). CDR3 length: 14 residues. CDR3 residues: CASSVTGWHQPQHF. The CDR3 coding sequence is TGTGCCAGCAGTGTAACAGGGTGGCATCAGCCCCAGCATTTT.

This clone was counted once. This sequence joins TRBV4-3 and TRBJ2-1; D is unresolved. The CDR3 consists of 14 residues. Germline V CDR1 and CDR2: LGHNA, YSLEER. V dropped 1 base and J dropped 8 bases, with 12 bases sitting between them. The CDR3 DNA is TGCGCCAGCAGCCAAGTGGCCGTTTCTGATGAGCAGTTCTTC. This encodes CASSQVAVSDEQFF.

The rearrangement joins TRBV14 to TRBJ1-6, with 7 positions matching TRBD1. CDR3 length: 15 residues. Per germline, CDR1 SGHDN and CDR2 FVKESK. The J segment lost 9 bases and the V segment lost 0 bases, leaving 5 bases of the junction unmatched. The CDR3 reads CASSQEYPGGSPLHF. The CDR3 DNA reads TGTGCCAGCAGCCAAGAGTATCCAGGGGGTTCACCCCTCCACTTT.

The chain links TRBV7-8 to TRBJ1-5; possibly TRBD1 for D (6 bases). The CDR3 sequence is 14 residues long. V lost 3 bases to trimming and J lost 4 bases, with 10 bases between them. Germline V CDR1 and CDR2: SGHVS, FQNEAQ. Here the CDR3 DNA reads TGTGCCAGCAGCTTTTTCACAGGGAATCAGCCCCAGCATTTT. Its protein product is CASSFFTGNQPQHF.

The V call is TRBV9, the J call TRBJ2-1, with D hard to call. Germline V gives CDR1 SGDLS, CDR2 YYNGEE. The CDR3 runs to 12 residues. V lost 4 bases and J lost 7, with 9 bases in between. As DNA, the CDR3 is TGTGCCAGCAGCCCAGGTTGGAATGAGCAGTTCTTC. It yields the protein CASSPGWNEQFF.

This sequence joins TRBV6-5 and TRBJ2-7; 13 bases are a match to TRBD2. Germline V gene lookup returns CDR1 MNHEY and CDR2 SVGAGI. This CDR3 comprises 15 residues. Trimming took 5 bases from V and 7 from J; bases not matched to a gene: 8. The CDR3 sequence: CASSQLAGGAWEQYF. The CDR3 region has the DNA TGTGCCAGCAGTCAACTAGCGGGAGGGGCCTGGGAGCAGTACTTC.

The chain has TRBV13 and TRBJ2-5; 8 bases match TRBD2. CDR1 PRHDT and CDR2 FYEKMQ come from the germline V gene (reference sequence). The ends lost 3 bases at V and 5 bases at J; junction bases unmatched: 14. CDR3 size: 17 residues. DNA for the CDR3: TGTGCCAGCAGCTTGCTCCGAGCGGGAGCCGGGGGTGAGACCCAGTACTTC. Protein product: CASSLLRAGAGGETQYF.

CDR3 sequence reads: CASSGTGYIAKNIQYF. In DNA, the CDR3 is TGTGCCAGCAGTGGCACAGGGTATATTGCCAAAAACATTCAGTACTTC. The chain recombines TRBV2 with TRBJ2-4, with TRBD1 as a possible D gene (6 bases). The CDR3 extends over 16 amino acids. CDR1 is SNHLY, CDR2 FYNNEI, per germline. Trimming left V 4 bases short and J 1 base short, with 14 bases between. Looking up the rest from reference TRBV2 and TRBJ2-4 gives the full variable domain: EPEVTQTPSHQVTQMGQEVILRCVPISNHLYFYWYRQILGQKVEFLVSFYNNEISEKSEIFDDQFSVERPDGSNFTLKIRSTKLEDSAMYFCASSGTGYIAKNIQYFGAGTRLSVL.

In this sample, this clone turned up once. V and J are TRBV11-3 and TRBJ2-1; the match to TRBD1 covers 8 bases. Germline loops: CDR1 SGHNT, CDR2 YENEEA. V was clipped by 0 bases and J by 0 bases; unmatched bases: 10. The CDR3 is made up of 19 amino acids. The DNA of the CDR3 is TGTGCCAGCAGCTTAGACCCGACAGGGGTCTTTAGCTCCTACAATGAGCAGTTCTTC. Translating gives CASSLDPTGVFSSYNEQFF.

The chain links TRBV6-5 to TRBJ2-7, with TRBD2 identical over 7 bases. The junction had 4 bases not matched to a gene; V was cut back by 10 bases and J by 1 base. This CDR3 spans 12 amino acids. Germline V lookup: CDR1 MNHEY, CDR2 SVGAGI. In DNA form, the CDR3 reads TGTGCCACCCTCGGGGGGTCCTACGAGCAGTACTTC. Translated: CATLGGSYEQYF.

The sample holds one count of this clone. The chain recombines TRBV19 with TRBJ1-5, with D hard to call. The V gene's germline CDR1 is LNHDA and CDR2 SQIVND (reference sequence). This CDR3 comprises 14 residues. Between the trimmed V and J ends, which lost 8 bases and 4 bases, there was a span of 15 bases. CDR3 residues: CASCQEFDNQPQHF. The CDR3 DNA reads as TGTGCCAGTTGCCAGGAATTTGATAATCAGCCCCAGCATTTT.

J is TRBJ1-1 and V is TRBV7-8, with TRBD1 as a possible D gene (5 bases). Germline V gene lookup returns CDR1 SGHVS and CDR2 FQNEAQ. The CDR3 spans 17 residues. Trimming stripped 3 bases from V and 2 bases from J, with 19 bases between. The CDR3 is CASSLGGVVEFNTEAFF. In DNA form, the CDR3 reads TGTGCCAGCAGCTTGGGGGGTGTTGTCGAATTCAACACTGAAGCTTTCTTT.

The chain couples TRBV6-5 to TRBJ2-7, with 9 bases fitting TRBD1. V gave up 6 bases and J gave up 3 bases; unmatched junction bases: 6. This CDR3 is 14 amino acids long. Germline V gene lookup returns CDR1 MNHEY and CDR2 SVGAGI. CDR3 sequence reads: CASSPGTGNYEQYF. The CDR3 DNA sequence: TGTGCCAGCAGCCCCGGGACAGGGAACTACGAGCAGTACTTC.

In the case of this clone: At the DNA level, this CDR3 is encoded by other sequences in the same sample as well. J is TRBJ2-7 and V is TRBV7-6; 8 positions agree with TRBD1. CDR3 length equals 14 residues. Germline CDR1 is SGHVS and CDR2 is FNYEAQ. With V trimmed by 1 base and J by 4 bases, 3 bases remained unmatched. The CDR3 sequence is CASSLGGQGYEQYF. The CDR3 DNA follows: TGTGCCAGCAGCTTAGGAGGACAGGGATACGAGCAGTACTTC.

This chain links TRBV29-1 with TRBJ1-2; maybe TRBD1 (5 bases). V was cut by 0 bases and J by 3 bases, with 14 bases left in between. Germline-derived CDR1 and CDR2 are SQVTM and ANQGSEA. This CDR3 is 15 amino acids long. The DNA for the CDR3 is TGCAGCGTTGAAGATTACCTTGTAGGGGACTATGGCTACACCTTC. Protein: CSVEDYLVGDYGYTF.

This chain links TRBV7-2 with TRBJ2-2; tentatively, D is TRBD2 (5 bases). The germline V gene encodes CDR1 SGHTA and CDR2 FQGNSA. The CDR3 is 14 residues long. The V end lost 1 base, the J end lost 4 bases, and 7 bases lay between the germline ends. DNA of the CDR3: TGTGCCAGCAGCTTAGGGCGGGTCACCGGGGAGCTGTTTTTT. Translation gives CASSLGRVTGELFF.

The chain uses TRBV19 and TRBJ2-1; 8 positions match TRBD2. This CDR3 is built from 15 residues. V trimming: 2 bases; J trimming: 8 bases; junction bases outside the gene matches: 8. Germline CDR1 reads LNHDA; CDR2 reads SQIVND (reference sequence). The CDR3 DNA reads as TGTGCCAGTAGTATAATGGGCGGGGGGTATGATGAGCAGTTCTTC. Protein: CASSIMGGGYDEQFF.

The CDR3 DNA sequence: TGTGCCTGGAGTTTTGGAGCTACCTACGAGCAGTACTTC. Amino acid sequence: CAWSFGATYEQYF. This sequence joins TRBV30 and TRBJ2-7; D not resolved. Trimming cost V 2 bases and J 2 bases, with 10 bases left between them. CDR1 is GTSNPN and CDR2 is SVGIG in the germline V gene (reference sequence). The CDR3 loop spans 13 amino acids.

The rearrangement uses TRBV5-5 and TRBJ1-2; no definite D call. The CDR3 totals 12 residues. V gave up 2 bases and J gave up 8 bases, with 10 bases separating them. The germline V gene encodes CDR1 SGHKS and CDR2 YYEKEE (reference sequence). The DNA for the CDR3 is TGTGCCAGCAGCTTCGCAGGTCACGGCTACACCTTC. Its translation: CASSFAGHGYTF.

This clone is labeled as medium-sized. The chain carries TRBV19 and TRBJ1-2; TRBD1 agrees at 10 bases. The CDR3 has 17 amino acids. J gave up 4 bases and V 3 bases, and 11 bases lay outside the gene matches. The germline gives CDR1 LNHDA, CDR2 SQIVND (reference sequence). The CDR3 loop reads CASSISLGTGAFYGYTF. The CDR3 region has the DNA TGTGCCAGTAGTATTTCCCTCGGGACAGGGGCGTTCTATGGCTACACCTTC.

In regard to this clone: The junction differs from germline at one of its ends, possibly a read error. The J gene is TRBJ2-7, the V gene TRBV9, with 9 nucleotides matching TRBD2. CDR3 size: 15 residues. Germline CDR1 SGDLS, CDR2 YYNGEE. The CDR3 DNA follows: TGTGCCAGCAGCGTAGACTTAGCGGGAGAGTACGAGCAGTGCTTC. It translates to CASSVDLAGEYEQCF. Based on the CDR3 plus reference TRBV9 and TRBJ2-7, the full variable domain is DSGVTQTPKHLITATGQRVTLRCSPRSGDLSVYWYQQSLDQGLQFLIQYYNGEERAKGNILERFSAQQFPDLHSELNLSSLELGDSALYFCASSVDLAGEYEQCFGPGTRLTVT.

The CDR3 coding sequence is TGTGCCAGCAGCCCATACAGGGAAATTTCGACTGAAGCTTTCTTT. Residues: CASSPYREISTEAFF. The V gene is TRBV9, the J gene TRBJ1-1; possible D gene TRBD1, 6 bases. The V end lost 4 bases, the J end lost 5 bases, and 18 bases lay between the germline ends. CDR1 is SGDLS and CDR2 is YYNGEE in the germline V gene. CDR3 length: 15 amino acids.

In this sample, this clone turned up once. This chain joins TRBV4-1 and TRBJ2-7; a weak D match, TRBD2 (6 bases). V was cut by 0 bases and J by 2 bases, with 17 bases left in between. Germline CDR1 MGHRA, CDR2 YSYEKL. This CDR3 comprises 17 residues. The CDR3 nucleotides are TGCGCCAGCAGCCAAGATTGGGGGGACGCCCCCCCCTACGAGCAGTACTTC. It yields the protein CASSQDWGDAPPYEQYF.

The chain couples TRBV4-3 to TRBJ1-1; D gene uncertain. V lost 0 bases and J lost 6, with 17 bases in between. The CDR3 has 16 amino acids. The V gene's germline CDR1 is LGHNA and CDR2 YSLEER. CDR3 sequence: CASSQDGSGYFSEAFF. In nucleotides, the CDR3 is TGCGCCAGCAGCCAAGATGGTTCGGGGTATTTTTCTGAAGCTTTCTTT.

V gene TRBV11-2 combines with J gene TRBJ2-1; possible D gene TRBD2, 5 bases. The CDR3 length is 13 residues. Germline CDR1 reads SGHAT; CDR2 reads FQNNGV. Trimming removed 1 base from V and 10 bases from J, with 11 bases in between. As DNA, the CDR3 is TGTGCCAGCAGCTTAGTCCCGGACTTCGAGCAGTTCTTC. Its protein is CASSLVPDFEQFF.

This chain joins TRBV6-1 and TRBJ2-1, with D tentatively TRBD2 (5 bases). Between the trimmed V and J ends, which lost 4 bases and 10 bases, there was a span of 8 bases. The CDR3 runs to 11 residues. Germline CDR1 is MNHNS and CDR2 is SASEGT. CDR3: CASSAGYEQFF. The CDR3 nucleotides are TGTGCCAGCAGTGCGGGGTACGAGCAGTTCTTC.

CDR3 amino acids: CASSLRDRGDTGELFF. CDR3 sequence (DNA): TGTGCCAGCAGCTTGCGGGACAGGGGTGACACCGGGGAGCTGTTTTTT. The V and J genes are TRBV5-8 and TRBJ2-2, with 10 nucleotides matching TRBD1. Trimming at V came to 1 base and at J to 3 bases, leaving 3 bases not matched to a gene. This CDR3 has 16 residues. Germline-derived CDR1 and CDR2 are SGHTS and YDEGEE.

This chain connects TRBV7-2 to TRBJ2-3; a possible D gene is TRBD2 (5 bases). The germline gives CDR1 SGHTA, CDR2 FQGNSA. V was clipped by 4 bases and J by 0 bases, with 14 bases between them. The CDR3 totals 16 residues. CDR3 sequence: CASSSPLSASTDTQYF. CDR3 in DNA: TGTGCCAGCAGCTCCCCCCTTAGCGCTAGCACAGATACGCAGTATTTT.